A selection of T cell receptor beta chains follows, all from one sample in a study of T-cell memory formation after mild COVID-19. Each CDR3 protein gets one entry after TCRdb re-called the 5' RACE reads with MiXCR. The sample has 120,000 or so distinct CDR3 sequences, 16% seen once. The sequenced sample was PBMCs or a T cell subset sorted from them (not recorded which). These receptors all stem from an adult woman who had mild COVID-19 (a few samples of this study predate the infection). Cell type and time point are not known. Both conserved end residues are trimmed from each CDR3.

V,length,J,CDR3
TRBV30,13,TRBJ1-5,AWRTPGGANQPQH
TRBV2,15,TRBJ2-7,ASSTSYSSPMTYEQY
TRBV12-3/TRBV12-4,10,TRBJ2-1,ASSFVSDEQF
TRBV10-3,10,TRBJ2-1,AISRLEVEQF
TRBV9,13,TRBJ1-1,ASSVGPLGAQEAF
TRBV12-3/TRBV12-4,10,TRBJ2-3,ASSFPTDTQY
TRBV6-2/TRBV6-3,14,TRBJ2-5,ASSQGLFADQETQY
TRBV5-4,14,TRBJ2-7,ASSSALPSGSYEQY
TRBV14,12,TRBJ2-1,ASSQQSNYNEQF
TRBV3-1,13,TRBJ2-3,ASSPEGTGIDTQY
TRBV29-1,9,TRBJ1-2,SVVIRDGYT
TRBV29-1,11,TRBJ1-3,SGLDPGGNTIY
TRBV24-1,15,TRBJ2-2,ATSDLTSGGLTGELF
TRBV12-3/TRBV12-4,10,TRBJ1-2,ASSFAGNGYT
TRBV11-2,10,TRBJ1-2,ASSSPDGGYT
TRBV7-3,10,TRBJ2-1,ASSLMGGEQF
TRBV5-5,16,TRBJ2-5,ASSLEGLAGGSQETQY
TRBV24-1,9,TRBJ2-3,ATAYQDTQY
TRBV5-1,11,TRBJ2-1,ASSPLADNEQF
TRBV2,14,TRBJ1-6,ASRALPGTTNSPLH
TRBV5-1,13,TRBJ2-1,ASSPLAGGRDAQF
TRBV7-3,13,TRBJ2-3,ASSLDGRAADTQY
TRBV7-8,14,TRBJ2-5,ASSSKQGAFLETQY
TRBV29-1,13,TRBJ2-2,SVSPVGWNTGELF
TRBV5-1,12,TRBJ2-7,ATPQGKGTYEQY
TRBV12-3/TRBV12-4,11,TRBJ2-2,ASRDRYTGELF
TRBV12-3/TRBV12-4,14,TRBJ2-3,ASREGQAASTDTQY
TRBV4-3,12,TRBJ1-1,ASSQGGWYTEAF
TRBV9,13,TRBJ2-2,ASSVLWENTGELF
TRBV7-2,14,TRBJ2-5,ASSLVPTSGAVTQY
TRBV7-2,11,TRBJ1-2,ASSFQRDYGYT
TRBV20-1,13,TRBJ1-5,SARETGGVGQPQH
TRBV29-1,10,TRBJ2-7,SVEGTSYEQY
TRBV13,12,TRBJ2-7,ASSSRTGLGEQY
TRBV5-6,8,TRBJ2-1,ASGQGLQF
TRBV20-1,12,TRBJ1-1,SARTPIGGTEAF
TRBV12-3/TRBV12-4,12,TRBJ2-7,ASSTTGSSYEQY
TRBV9,14,TRBJ2-3,ASSVVSGGGTDTQY
TRBV11-3,11,TRBJ2-1,ASSLDLLDEQF
TRBV4-1,15,TRBJ2-2,ASSQDAGLRSAGELF
TRBV5-1,10,TRBJ2-5,ATRTDQETQY
TRBV15,6,TRBJ1-5,SNQPQH
TRBV6-1,11,TRBJ2-4,ASSDHRKNIQY
TRBV7-9,11,TRBJ2-1,ASRSGRVNEQF
TRBV12-3/TRBV12-4,14,TRBJ1-2,ASKSSGGSEYYGYT
TRBV7-9,11,TRBJ2-7,ASSWPTGYEQY
TRBV19,12,TRBJ2-1,ATGHGETRLEQF
TRBV29-1,12,TRBJ2-3,SVEDWQGTDTQY
TRBV9,11,TRBJ1-2,ASSVGQTYGYT
TRBV29-1,15,TRBJ2-1,SVEGLAGGLWNNEQF
TRBV27,13,TRBJ1-2,ASSPRQGGDYGYT
TRBV4-1,15,TRBJ2-5,ASSQDQERGVLGTQY
TRBV6-5,13,TRBJ2-7,ASTTGVPSPYEQY
TRBV30,13,TRBJ2-1,AWSVLSGSVNEQF
TRBV5-6,9,TRBJ1-4,ASSSDGAEV
TRBV12-3/TRBV12-4,11,TRBJ2-7,ASSFLDLYEQY
TRBV7-2,11,TRBJ2-1,ASTARIYNEQF
TRBV3-1,15,TRBJ1-6,ASSQDPRGSYNSPLH
TRBV12-3/TRBV12-4,13,TRBJ1-4,ASNLGQGGYEKLF
TRBV20-1,11,TRBJ1-1,SARGGGDTEAF